This T cell receptor (beta chain) was obtained from a study of blood T cell repertoires in COVID-19. The CDR3 has 15 amino acids. The germline gives CDR1 SGHTA, CDR2 FQGNSA. V dropped 3 bases and J dropped 3; count of bases not matched to a gene: 5. As handled by the study authors: The assay estimated nucleated cells by amplifying reference gene primers. The table came from immunoSEQ multiplex PCR; TCRdb's copy has only in-frame clones and leaves some out. That table is the source of V, J and clone size, and D and trimming were worked out from the DNA. The table records some 240,000 clones, about four fifths of them present only once.

The sample was peripheral blood. The sequence derives from a woman of 80 years or more with COVID-19, enrolled during active disease. This chain uses TRBV7-2 with TRBJ2-3; 8 bases are shared with TRBD2. The CDR3 coding sequence is TGTGCCAGCAGCTTTGACGGGGGGGGGACAGATACGCAGTATTTT. It translates to CASSFDGGGTDTQYF.